The subject of this entry is one T cell receptor (beta chain). The antigen is unknown. These data belong to a study of cytomegalovirus exposure and HLA in healthy donors. Study context: The same platform used for the approximately 670 first-cohort repertoires was also used for the 95 to 150 validation repertoires, as a later analysis reported. General study results and limits: Confirmation was obtained in vitro that three CMV-associated chains are specific for CMV antigens. In the 120 or so validation repertoires, approximately 94% of cluster scores exceeded 0, per a later analysis.

Germline loops: CDR1 SNHLY, CDR2 FYNNEI. V lost 6 bases to trimming and J lost 12 bases, with 18 bases between them. The CDR3 totals 13 residues. Repertoires were generated with immunoSEQ multiplex PCR, while TCRdb's copy carries only in-frame clones and drops some. Among 120,000 or so clones listed, about 89% were seen once. Among the 110 or so subjects of the validation cohort, separate from the roughly 730-subject first cohort, were the donors. The chain combines TRBV2 with TRBJ1-5, with a tentative D call TRBD1 (5 bases). This TCR came from a woman aged 18-29 years in good health and CMV-seronegative. The sample was PBMCs. The CDR3 loop is CASSEPGEGYQHF. The CDR3 DNA reads as TGTGCCAGCAGCGAGCCGGGGGAGGGATACCAGCATTTT.